This TCR beta chain was observed in a study of CD4 T cells in relation to SARS-CoV-2 and coronaviruses. Study observations and caveats: No crossreactivity against non-spike viral proteins was tested here. Each donor contributed either pre-pandemic or post-infection samples, not both.

Trimming took 7 bases from V and 6 from J; bases not matched to a gene: 15. Germline-derived CDR1 and CDR2 are LNHDA and SQIVND (reference sequence). The CDR3 runs 16 residues. Assay used: immunoSEQ multiplex PCR; TCRdb lists only in-frame clones, some missing. The table has about 26,000 clones, about 77% seen once; the top ten hold 18%. The unexposed donors gave CD4+ T cells in about 2011-2018, prior to COVID-19. After nine to ten days of culture, CD4+ T cells were isolated. Testing used SARS-CoV-2 S/N and four cold-coronavirus spikes on unexposed-donor CD4+ T cells, cells permitting. Cultures held two million PBMCs per well with approximately 9.8 IU/ml IL-2. This clone has more than one count but fewer than ten. What it binds is not known.

The specimen was CD4+ T cells from PBMCs, cultured in vitro. The source is a human donor in good health. The chain recombines TRBV19 with TRBJ1-5; 7 bases align to TRBD1. In nucleotides, the CDR3 is TGTGCCAGTACCCAAGGGGGACAGCTGAGCGGTCAGCCCCAGCATTTT. It encodes CASTQGGQLSGQPQHF.